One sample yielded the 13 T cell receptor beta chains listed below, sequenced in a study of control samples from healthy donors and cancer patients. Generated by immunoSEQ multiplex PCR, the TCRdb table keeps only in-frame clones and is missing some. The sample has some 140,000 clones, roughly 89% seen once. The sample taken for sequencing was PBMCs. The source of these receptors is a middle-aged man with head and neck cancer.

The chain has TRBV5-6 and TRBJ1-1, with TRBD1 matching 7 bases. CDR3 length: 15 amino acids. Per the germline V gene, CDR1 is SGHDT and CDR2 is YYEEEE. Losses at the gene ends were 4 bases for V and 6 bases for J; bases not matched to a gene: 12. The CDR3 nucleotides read TGTGCCAGCAGCGGACGACAGGGTGGAACGGCTGAAGCTTTCTTT. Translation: CASSGRQGGTAEAFF.

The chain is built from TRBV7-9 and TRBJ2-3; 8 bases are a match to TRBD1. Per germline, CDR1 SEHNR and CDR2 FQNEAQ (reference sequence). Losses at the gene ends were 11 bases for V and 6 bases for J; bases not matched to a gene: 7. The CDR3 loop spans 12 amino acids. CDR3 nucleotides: TGTGCCGGGTGGACAGGGTTGGATACGCAGTATTTT. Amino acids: CAGWTGLDTQYF.

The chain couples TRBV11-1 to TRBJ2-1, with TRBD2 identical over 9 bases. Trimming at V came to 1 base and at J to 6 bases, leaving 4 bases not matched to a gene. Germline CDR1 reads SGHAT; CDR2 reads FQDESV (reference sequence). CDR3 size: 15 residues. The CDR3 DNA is TGTGCCAGCAGCTTAGGCGGGGGGGCAAGCAATGAGCAGTTCTTC. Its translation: CASSLGGGASNEQFF.

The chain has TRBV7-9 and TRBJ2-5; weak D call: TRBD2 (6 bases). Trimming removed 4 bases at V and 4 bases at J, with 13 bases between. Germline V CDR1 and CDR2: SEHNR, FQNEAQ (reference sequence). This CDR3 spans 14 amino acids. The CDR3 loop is CASSSLAVGETQYF. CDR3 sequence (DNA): TGTGCCAGCAGCTCGTTAGCGGTGGGAGAGACCCAGTACTTC.

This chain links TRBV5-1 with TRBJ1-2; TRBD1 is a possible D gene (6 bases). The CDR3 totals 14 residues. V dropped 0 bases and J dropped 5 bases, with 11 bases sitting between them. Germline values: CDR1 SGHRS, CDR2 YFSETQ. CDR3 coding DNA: TGCGCCAGCAGCTTGGGGACAGAAAGATATGGCTACACCTTC. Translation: CASSLGTERYGYTF.

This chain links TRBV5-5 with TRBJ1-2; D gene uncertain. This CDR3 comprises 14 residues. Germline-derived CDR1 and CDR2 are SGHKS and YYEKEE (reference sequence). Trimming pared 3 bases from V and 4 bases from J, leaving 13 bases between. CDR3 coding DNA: TGTGCCAGCAGCTGGTTAATCGGCCCCTATGGCTACACCTTC. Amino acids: CASSWLIGPYGYTF.

CDR3 residues: CASGVSGTNNEQFF. Here the CDR3 DNA reads TGTGCCAGCGGGGTGAGCGGTACTAACAATGAGCAGTTCTTC. The genes are TRBV7-9 and TRBJ2-1, with a weak D call TRBD2 (5 bases). V dropped 8 bases and J dropped 5 bases, with 16 bases sitting between them. The CDR3 consists of 14 residues. Germline V gene sequence: CDR1 SEHNR, CDR2 FQNEAQ (reference sequence).

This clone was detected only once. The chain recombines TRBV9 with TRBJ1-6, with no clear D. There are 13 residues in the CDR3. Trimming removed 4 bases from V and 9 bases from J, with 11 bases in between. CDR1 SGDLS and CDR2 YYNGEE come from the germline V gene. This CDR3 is CASSPQGSSPLHF. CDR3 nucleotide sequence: TGTGCCAGCAGCCCACAAGGTAGTTCACCCCTCCACTTT.

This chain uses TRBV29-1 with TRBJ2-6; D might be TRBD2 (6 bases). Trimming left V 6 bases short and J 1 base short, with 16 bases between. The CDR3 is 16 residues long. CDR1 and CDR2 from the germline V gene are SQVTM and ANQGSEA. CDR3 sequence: CSVGGDSRSGANVLTF. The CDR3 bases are TGCAGCGTAGGTGGGGACTCCCGATCTGGGGCCAACGTCCTGACTTTC.

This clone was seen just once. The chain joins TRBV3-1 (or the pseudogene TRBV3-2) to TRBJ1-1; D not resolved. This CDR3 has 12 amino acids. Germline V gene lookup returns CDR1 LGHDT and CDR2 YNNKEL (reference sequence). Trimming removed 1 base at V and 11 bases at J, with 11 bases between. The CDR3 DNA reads TGTGCCAGCAGCCAAGCCGAGGGAGCGGCTTTCTTT. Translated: CASSQAEGAAFF.

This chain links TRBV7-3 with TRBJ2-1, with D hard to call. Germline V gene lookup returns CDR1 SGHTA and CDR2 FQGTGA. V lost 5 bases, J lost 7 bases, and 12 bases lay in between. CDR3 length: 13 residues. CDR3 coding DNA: TGTGCCAGCAGCAGCAGTGAACTGAATGAGCAGTTCTTC. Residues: CASSSSELNEQFF.

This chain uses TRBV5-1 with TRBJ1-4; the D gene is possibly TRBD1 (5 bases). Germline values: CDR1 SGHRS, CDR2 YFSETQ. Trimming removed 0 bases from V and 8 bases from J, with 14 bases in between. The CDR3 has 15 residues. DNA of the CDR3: TGCGCCAGCAGCTTGGTTCGGGGCTCGGAAGAAAAACTGTTTTTT. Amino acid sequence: CASSLVRGSEEKLFF.

CDR3 in amino acids: CASSYSPGTSRNEQFF. The CDR3 DNA is TGTGCCAGCAGTTACTCCCCCGGGACTAGTAGGAATGAGCAGTTCTTC. The V call is TRBV6-6, the J call TRBJ2-1; 8 bases fit TRBD2. The ends lost 0 bases at V and 7 bases at J; junction bases unmatched: 8. Germline CDR1 reads MNHNY; CDR2 reads SVGAGI (reference sequence). CDR3 size: 16 residues.